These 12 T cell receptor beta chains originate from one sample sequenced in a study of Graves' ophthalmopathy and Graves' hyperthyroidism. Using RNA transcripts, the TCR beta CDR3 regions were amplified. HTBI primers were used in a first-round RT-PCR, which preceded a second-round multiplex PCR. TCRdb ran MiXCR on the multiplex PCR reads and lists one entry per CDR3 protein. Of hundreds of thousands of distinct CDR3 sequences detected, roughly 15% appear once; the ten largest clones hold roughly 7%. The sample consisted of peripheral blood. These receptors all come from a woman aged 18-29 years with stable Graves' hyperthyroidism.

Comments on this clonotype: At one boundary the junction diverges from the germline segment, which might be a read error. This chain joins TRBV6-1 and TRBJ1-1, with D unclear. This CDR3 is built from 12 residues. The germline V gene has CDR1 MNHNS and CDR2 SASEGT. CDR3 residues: CASRGDTSPIGF. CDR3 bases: TGTGCCAGCAGGGGAGACACTTCCCCAATCGGCTTT.

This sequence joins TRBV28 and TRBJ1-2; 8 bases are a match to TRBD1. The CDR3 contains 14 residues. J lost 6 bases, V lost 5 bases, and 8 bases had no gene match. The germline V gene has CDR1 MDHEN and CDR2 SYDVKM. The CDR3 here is CASSSGQGDNGYTF. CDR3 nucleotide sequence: TGTGCCAGCAGTAGCGGACAGGGAGACAATGGCTACACCTTC.

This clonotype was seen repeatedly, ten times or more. The CDR3 reads CASSQTGGRTEAFF. The CDR3 DNA reads TGTGCCAGCAGTCAGACAGGGGGCCGGACTGAAGCTTTCTTT. The chain employs TRBV12-3 or TRBV12-4 and TRBJ1-1, with 10 positions matching TRBD1. The V segment lost 5 bases and the J segment 5 bases; nucleotides outside the gene matches: 5. The CDR3 length is 14 residues.

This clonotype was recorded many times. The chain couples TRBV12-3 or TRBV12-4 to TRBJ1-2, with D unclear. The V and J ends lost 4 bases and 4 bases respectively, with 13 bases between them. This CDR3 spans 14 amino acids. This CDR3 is CASSSGRTGYGYTF. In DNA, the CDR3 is TGTGCCAGCAGTTCGGGCCGGACCGGCTATGGCTACACCTTC.

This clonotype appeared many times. CDR3 bases: TGTGCCATCAGGAGGGACACTGAAGCTTTCTTT. Protein sequence: CAIRRDTEAFF. The chain couples TRBV10-3 to TRBJ1-1; the D is unclear. This CDR3 has 11 amino acids. Trimming cost V 6 bases and J 3 bases, with 5 bases left between them. CDR1 and CDR2 (germline): ENHRY, SYGVKD.

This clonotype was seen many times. The CDR3 DNA reads TGTGCCAGTAGTCCTCATACAGGGGGCGCATCCCCATGGTCTCGAGCTTTCTTT. Its protein is CASSPHTGGASPWSRAFF. V and J are TRBV19 and TRBJ1-1; 9 positions match TRBD1. This CDR3 is 18 amino acids long. Germline loops: CDR1 LNHDA, CDR2 SQIVND (reference sequence). With V trimmed by 5 bases and J by 10 bases, 23 bases remained unmatched.

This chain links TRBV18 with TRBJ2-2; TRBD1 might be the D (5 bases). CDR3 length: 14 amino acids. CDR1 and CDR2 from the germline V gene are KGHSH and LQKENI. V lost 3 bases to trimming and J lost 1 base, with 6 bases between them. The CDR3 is CASSPQGNTGELFF. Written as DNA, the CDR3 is TGTGCCAGCTCACCCCAGGGGAACACCGGGGAGCTGTTTTTT.

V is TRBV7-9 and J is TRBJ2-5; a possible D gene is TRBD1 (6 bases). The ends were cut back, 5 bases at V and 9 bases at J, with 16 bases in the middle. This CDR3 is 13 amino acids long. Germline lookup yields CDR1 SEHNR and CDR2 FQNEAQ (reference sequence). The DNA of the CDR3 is TGTGCCAGCAGCCGCGACAGGCAACGGGCCCAGTACTTC. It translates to CASSRDRQRAQYF. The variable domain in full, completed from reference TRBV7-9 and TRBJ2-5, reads DTGVSQNPRHKITKRGQNVTFRCDPISEHNRLYWYRQTLGQGPEFLTYFQNEAQLEKSRLLSDRFSAERPKGSFSTLEIQRTEQGDSAMYLCASSRDRQRAQYFGPGTRLLVL.

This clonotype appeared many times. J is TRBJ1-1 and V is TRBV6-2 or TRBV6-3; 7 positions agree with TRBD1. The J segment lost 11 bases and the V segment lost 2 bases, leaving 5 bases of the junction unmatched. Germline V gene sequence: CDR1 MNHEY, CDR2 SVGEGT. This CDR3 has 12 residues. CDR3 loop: CASSYGDRAAFF. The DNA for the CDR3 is TGTGCCAGCAGTTACGGGGACAGAGCGGCTTTCTTT.

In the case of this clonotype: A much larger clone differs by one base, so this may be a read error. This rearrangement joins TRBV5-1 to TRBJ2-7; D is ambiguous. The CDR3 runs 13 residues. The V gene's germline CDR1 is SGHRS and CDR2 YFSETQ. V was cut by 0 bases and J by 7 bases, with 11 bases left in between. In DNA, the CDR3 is TGCGCCAGCAGCTTGGTGGATGGTCGGGAGCAGTACTTC. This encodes CASSLVDGREQYF.

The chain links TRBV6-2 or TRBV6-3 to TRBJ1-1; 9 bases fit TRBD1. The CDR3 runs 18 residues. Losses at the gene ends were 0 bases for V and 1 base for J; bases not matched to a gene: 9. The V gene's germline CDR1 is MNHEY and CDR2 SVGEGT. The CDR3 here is CASSYSRGTGRRNTEAFF. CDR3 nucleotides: TGTGCCAGCAGTTACTCCCGCGGGACAGGGAGAAGGAACACTGAAGCTTTCTTT.

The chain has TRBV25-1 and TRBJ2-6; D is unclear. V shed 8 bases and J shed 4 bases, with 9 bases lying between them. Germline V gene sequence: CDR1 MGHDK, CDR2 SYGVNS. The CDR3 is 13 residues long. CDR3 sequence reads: CASALTGANVLTF. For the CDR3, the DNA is TGTGCCAGCGCCCTAACGGGGGCCAACGTCCTGACTTTC.